These 14 T cell receptor beta chains share one sample of origin, sequenced in a study of blood T cell repertoires in COVID-19. The method was immunoSEQ multiplex PCR; TCRdb's version includes in-frame clones alone and lacks a portion of them. The profile covers 200,000 to 250,000 clones, with 85% to 90% appearing a single time and under 14% taken by the ten largest. The sequenced material came from peripheral blood. These receptors originate from a man in his forties or fifties with COVID-19, enrolled during active disease.

The genes are TRBV10-3 and TRBJ1-2; no firm D call. This CDR3 contains 14 residues. V dropped 5 bases and J dropped 2 bases, with 12 bases sitting between them. Germline V gene data show CDR1 as ENHRY and CDR2 as SYGVKD. This chain's CDR3 is CAISQAGNNYGYTF. DNA of the CDR3: TGTGCCATCAGTCAGGCAGGAAACAACTATGGCTACACCTTC.

The chain links TRBV5-5 to TRBJ2-7, with D possibly matching TRBD1 (6 bases). Germline V gene lookup returns CDR1 SGHKS and CDR2 YYEKEE (reference sequence). The germline V and J ends were trimmed by 1 base and 0 bases, with 14 bases remaining between them. This CDR3 spans 16 amino acids. CDR3 in amino acids: CASSLRLGANSYEQYF. DNA of the CDR3: TGTGCCAGCAGCTTGAGATTGGGGGCCAACTCCTACGAGCAGTACTTC.

The chain recombines TRBV3-1 (or the pseudogene TRBV3-2) with TRBJ2-7, with D possibly TRBD1 on 5 matching bases. Trimming left V 0 bases short and J 6 bases short, with 15 bases between. The V gene's germline CDR1 is LGHDT and CDR2 YNNKEL (reference sequence). The CDR3 sequence is 15 residues long. The CDR3, as DNA: TGTGCCAGCAGCCAAGATATTCCCCAGGGCTCCGAGCAGTACTTC. Translated, it gives CASSQDIPQGSEQYF.

The chain employs TRBV27 and TRBJ1-5; 7 bases fit TRBD1. Germline V gene lookup returns CDR1 MNHEY and CDR2 SMNVEV (reference sequence). The CDR3 is 16 residues long. The junction had 7 bases not matched to a gene; V was cut back by 5 bases and J by 0 bases. CDR3 region: CASSRDSRYSNQPQHF. The CDR3 coding sequence is TGTGCCAGCAGTCGGGACAGCCGTTATAGCAATCAGCCCCAGCATTTT.

J is TRBJ1-2 and V is TRBV11-2; possible D gene TRBD1, 5 bases. The CDR3 loop spans 16 amino acids. The V end lost 5 bases, the J end lost 0 bases, and 16 bases lay between the germline ends. Germline assignment: CDR1 SGHAT and CDR2 FQNNGV. The CDR3, as DNA: TGTGCCAGCAGCGACGGCATGACAGATCCTAACTATGGCTACACCTTC. Encoded protein: CASSDGMTDPNYGYTF.

The table lists this clone with a count of one. V and J are TRBV19 and TRBJ2-3; no reliable D call. Germline CDR1 is LNHDA and CDR2 is SQIVND (reference sequence). Trimming took off 6 bases at V and 5 bases at J, with 9 bases between the two ends. CDR3 size: 12 residues. The chain's CDR3 is CASSPYKDTQYF. As DNA, the CDR3 is TGTGCCAGTAGCCCGTATAAAGATACGCAGTATTTT.

This chain links TRBV10-1 with TRBJ2-7; 9 nucleotides align to TRBD1. The CDR3 consists of 14 residues. CDR1 and CDR2 from the germline V gene are WNHNN and SYGVQD (reference sequence). Trimming cost V 8 bases and J 1 base; bases outside gene matches: 6. The CDR3 is CASDRDRVSYEQYF. CDR3 DNA: TGCGCCAGCGACCGGGACAGGGTGTCCTACGAGCAGTACTTC.

The gene calls are TRBV2 and TRBJ1-6, with TRBD1 identical over 7 bases. The junction had 9 bases not matched to a gene; V was cut back by 5 bases and J by 8 bases. Per germline, CDR1 SNHLY and CDR2 FYNNEI. This CDR3 has 15 amino acids. CDR3 DNA sequence: TGTGCCAGCAGTAGACGGGACAGATTATATTCACCCCTCCACTTT. It specifies CASSRRDRLYSPLHF.

The rearrangement joins TRBV7-9 to TRBJ1-1, with a possible D match to TRBD1 (5 bases). Germline loops: CDR1 SEHNR, CDR2 FQNEAQ (reference sequence). V dropped 3 bases and J dropped 7 bases, with 9 bases sitting between them. This CDR3 region has 12 residues. The CDR3 DNA follows: TGTGCCAGCAGCTTCGGGACTGATGAAGCTTTCTTT. Protein sequence: CASSFGTDEAFF.

The chain has TRBV3-1 (or the pseudogene TRBV3-2) and TRBJ1-1, with D uncertain. The V gene lost 2 bases and the J gene lost 7 bases, with 11 bases spanning the gap. The CDR3 consists of 13 residues. The germline CDR1 and CDR2 sequences are LGHDT and YNNKEL (reference sequence). For the CDR3, the DNA is TGTGCCAGCAGCCAAATAGACGGAGGTGAAGCTTTCTTT. This translates into CASSQIDGGEAFF.

The J gene is TRBJ1-4, the V gene TRBV19; D not certain. CDR3 length: 15 residues. Trimming took 1 base from V and 4 from J, leaving 10 bases between them. Germline CDR1 reads LNHDA; CDR2 reads SQIVND (reference sequence). The CDR3 loop reads CASSIVPGLNEKLFF. The CDR3 coding sequence is TGTGCCAGTAGTATAGTGCCAGGACTTAATGAAAAACTGTTTTTT.

This clone has only a few counts. This rearrangement joins TRBV6-6 to TRBJ2-2; TRBD2 matches 8 bases. Trimming removed 7 bases from V and 6 bases from J; junction bases left unmatched: 10. The CDR3 runs 15 residues. CDR1 is MNHNY and CDR2 is SVGAGI in the germline V gene (reference sequence). CDR3 sequence: CASKTAGGESGELFF. The CDR3 bases are TGTGCCAGCAAAACGGCGGGAGGAGAATCCGGGGAGCTGTTTTTT.

The V and J genes are TRBV5-8 and TRBJ1-6, with TRBD1 matching over 7 bases. Trimming removed 0 bases from V and 7 bases from J; junction bases left unmatched: 4. From germline, CDR1 is SGHTS and CDR2 YDEGEE. CDR3 length: 15 residues. CDR3 sequence (DNA): TGTGCCAGCAGCTTGGGGGACAGACCAAATTCACCCCTCCACTTT. This gives the protein CASSLGDRPNSPLHF.

The chain employs TRBV29-1 and TRBJ2-3; 9 bases map to TRBD2. The CDR3 consists of 13 residues. Germline CDR1 reads SQVTM; CDR2 reads ANQGSEA. With 4 bases clipped from V and 7 bases from J, the junction kept 6 bases outside the gene matches. CDR3 amino acids: CSVGSGGRYTQYF. The CDR3 DNA is TGCAGCGTTGGGAGCGGGGGGAGATATACGCAGTATTTT.